The present T cell receptor beta chain was sequenced within a study of blood T cell repertoires in COVID-19. Across the study: Acute and convalescent COVID-19 samples came from the United States, Italy and Spain.

How the authors handled the data: Nucleated cell number was recorded as an estimate derived from reference gene primer amplification. Clones were read by immunoSEQ multiplex PCR, and TCRdb kept only the in-frame ones, dropping some. V, J and clone size were drawn from that table, and D and trimming were deduced from the DNA. This sample has around 310,000 clones, with about 89% found just once. The CDR3 consists of 14 residues. Germline-derived CDR1 and CDR2 are MNHEY and SVGAGI. Unmatched junction bases numbered 10, after V lost 2 bases and J lost 15 bases. Adults between roughly 18 and 95 years of age took part from under 30 US areas. In assigning cohorts, the study relied on participant-reported clinical history.

The chain links TRBV6-5 to TRBJ1-6; 7 bases map to TRBD1. The sequence was collected from a middle-aged woman who had recovered from COVID-19. The sequenced sample was PBMCs or T cells enriched from blood (not recorded which). CDR3 sequence reads: CASSYGQETFDLHF. The CDR3 bases are TGTGCCAGCAGTTACGGACAGGAGACTTTTGACCTCCACTTT.